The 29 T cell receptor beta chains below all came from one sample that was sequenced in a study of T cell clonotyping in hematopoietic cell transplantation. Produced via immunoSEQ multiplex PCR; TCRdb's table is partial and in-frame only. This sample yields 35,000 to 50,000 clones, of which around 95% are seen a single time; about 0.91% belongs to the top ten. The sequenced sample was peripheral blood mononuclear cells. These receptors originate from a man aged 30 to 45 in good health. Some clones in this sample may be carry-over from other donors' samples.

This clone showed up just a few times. The CDR3 DNA follows: TGTGCCAGCAGCTCGGAGAACACTGAAGCTTTCTTT. This encodes CASSSENTEAFF. The chain carries TRBV7-9 and TRBJ1-1; no reliable D call. The CDR3 runs 12 residues. The germline V gene encodes CDR1 SEHNR and CDR2 FQNEAQ (reference sequence). Trimming pared 4 bases from V and 1 base from J, leaving 4 bases between.

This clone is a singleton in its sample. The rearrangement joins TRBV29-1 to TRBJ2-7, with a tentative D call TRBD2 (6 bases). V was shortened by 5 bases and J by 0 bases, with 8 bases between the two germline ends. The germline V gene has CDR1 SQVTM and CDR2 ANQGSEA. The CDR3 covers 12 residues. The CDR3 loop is CSVSEGSYEQYF. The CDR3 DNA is TGCAGCGTTTCGGAGGGCTCCTACGAGCAGTACTTC.

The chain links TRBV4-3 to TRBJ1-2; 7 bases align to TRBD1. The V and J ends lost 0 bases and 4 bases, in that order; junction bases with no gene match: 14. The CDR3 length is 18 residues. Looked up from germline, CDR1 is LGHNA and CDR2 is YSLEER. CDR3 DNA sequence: TGCGCCAGCAGCCAAGAGGCCGGGACAGAGGTCCACCTCTATGGCTACACCTTC. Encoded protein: CASSQEAGTEVHLYGYTF.

The CDR3 protein is CASSQGRHTEAFF. CDR3 in DNA: TGTGCCAGTAGCCAGGGACGGCACACTGAAGCTTTCTTT. The chain is built from TRBV19 and TRBJ1-1; possibly TRBD1 for D (5 bases). CDR1 LNHDA and CDR2 SQIVND come from the germline V gene (reference sequence). V lost 6 bases and J lost 3, with 11 bases in between. The CDR3 has 13 amino acids.

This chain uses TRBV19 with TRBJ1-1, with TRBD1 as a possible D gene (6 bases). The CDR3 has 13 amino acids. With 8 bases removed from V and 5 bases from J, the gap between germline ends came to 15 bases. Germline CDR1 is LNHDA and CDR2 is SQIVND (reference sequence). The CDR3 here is CASSWGQGTEAFF. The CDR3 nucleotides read TGTGCCAGTTCGTGGGGGCAAGGAACTGAAGCTTTCTTT.

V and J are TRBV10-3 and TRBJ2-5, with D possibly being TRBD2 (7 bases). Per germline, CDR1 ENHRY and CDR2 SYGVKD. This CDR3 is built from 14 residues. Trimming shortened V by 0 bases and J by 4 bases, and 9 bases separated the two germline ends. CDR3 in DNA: TGTGCCATCAGTGAGTCAGGGGGGGGAGAGACCCAGTACTTC. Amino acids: CAISESGGGETQYF.

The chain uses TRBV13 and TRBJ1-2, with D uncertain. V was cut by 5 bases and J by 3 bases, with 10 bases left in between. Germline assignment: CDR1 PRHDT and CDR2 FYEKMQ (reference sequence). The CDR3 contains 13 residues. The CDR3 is CASSLREYYGYTF. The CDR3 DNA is TGTGCCAGCAGCCTCCGAGAGTACTATGGCTACACCTTC.

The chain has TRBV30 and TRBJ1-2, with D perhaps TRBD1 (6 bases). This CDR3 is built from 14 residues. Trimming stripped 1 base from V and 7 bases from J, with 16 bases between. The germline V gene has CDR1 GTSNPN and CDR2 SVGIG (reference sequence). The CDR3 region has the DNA TGTGCCTGGAGTGGCCTTTTGGGGGCCGGTGGCTACACCTTC. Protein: CAWSGLLGAGGYTF.

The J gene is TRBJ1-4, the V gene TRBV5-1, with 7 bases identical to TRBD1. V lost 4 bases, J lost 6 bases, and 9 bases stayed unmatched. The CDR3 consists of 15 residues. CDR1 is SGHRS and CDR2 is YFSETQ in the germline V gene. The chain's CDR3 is CASSLTGTEDEKLFF. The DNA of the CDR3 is TGCGCCAGCAGCCTAACCGGGACAGAAGATGAAAAACTGTTTTTT.

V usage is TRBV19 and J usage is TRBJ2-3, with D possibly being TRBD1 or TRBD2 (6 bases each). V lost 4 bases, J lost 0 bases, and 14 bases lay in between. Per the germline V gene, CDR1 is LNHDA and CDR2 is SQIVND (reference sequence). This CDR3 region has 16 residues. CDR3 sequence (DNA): TGTGCCAGTAGTAGGGTTAGGGGGGCGAGCACAGATACGCAGTATTTT. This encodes CASSRVRGASTDTQYF.

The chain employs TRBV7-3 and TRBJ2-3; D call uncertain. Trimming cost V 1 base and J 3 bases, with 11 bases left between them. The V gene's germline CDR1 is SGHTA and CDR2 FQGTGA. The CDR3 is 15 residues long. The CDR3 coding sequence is TGTGCCAGCAGCTTAAACAACCCGCAGACAGATACGCAGTATTTT. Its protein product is CASSLNNPQTDTQYF.

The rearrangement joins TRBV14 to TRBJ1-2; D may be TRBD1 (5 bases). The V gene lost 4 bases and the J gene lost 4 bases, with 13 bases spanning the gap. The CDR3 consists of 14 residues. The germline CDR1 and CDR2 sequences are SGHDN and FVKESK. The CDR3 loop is CASSPAGVGYGYTF. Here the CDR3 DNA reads TGTGCCAGCAGCCCAGCGGGGGTCGGCTATGGCTACACCTTC.

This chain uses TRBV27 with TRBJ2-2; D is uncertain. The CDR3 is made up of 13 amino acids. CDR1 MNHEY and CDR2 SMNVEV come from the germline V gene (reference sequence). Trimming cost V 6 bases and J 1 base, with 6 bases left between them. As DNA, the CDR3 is TGTGCCAGCAGCCTTGAGAACACCGGGGAGCTGTTTTTT. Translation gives CASSLENTGELFF.

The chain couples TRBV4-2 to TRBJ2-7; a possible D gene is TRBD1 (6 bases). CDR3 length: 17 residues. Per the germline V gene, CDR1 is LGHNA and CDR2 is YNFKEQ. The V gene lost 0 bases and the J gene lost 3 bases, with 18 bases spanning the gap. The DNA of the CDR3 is TGTGCCAGCAGCCAAGAAAAAAGCAAACAGGGTCTCTACGAGCAGTACTTC. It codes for CASSQEKSKQGLYEQYF.

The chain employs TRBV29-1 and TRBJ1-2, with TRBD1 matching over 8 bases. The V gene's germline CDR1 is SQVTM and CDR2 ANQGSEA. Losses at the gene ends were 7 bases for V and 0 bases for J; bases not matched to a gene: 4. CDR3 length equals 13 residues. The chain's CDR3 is CSAKTGANYGYTF. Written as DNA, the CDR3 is TGCAGCGCTAAGACAGGGGCTAACTATGGCTACACCTTC.

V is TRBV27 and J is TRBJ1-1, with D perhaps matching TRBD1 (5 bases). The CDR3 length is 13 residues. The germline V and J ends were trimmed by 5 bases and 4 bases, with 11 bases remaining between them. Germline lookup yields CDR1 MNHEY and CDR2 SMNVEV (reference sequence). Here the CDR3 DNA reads TGTGCCAGCAGTGGATTAAGGGGCACTGAAGCTTTCTTT. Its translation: CASSGLRGTEAFF.

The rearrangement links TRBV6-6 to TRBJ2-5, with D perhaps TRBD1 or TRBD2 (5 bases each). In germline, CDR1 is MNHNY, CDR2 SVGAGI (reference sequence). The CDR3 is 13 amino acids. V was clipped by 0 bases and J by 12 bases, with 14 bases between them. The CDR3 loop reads CASSYSERGVKYF. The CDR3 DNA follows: TGTGCCAGCAGTTACTCGGAGAGGGGCGTTAAGTACTTC.

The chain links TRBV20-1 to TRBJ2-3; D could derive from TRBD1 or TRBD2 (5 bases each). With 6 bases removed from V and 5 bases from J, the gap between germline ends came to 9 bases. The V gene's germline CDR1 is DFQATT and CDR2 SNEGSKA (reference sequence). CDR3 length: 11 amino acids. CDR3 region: CSAEGRDTQYF. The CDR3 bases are TGCAGTGCCGAGGGGCGAGATACGCAGTATTTT.

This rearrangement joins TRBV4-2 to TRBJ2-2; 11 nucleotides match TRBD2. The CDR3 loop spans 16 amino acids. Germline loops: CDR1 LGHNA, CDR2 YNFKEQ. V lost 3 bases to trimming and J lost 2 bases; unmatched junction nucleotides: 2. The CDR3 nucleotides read TGTGCCAGCAGCCAGGGACTAGCGGACAACACCGGGGAGCTGTTTTTT. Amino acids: CASSQGLADNTGELFF.

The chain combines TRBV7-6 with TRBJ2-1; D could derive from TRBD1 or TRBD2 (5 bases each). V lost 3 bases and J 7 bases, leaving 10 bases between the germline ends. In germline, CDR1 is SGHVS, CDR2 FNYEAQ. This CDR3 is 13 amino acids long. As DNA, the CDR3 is TGTGCCAGCAGCTTTAACGGGGCTAATGAGCAGTTCTTC. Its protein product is CASSFNGANEQFF.

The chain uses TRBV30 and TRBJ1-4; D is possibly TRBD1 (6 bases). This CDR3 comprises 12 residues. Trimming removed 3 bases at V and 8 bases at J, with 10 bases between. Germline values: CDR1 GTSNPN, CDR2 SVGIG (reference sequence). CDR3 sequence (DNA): TGTGCCTGGAGCCCAGGGGACGAAAAACTGTTTTTT. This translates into CAWSPGDEKLFF.

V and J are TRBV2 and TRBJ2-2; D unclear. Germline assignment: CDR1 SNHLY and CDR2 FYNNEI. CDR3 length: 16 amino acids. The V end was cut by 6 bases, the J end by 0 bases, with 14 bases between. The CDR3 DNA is TGTGCCAGCAGCCTACTCAGTTTTTCGAACACCGGGGAGCTGTTTTTT. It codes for CASSLLSFSNTGELFF.

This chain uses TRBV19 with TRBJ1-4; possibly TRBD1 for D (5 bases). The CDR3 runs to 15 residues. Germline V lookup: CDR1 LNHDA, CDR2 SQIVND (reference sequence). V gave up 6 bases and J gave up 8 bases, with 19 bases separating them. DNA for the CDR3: TGTGCCAGTAGCCTCTTCGGGGGGACGGTGGAAAAACTGTTTTTT. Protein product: CASSLFGGTVEKLFF.

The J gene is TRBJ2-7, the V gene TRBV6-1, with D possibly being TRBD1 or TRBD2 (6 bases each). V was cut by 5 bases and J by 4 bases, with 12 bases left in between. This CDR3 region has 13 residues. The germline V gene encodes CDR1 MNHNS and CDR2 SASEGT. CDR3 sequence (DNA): TGTGCCAGCAGTCCTCGAGGGGGGTACGAGCAGTACTTC. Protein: CASSPRGGYEQYF.

CDR3 in DNA: TGTGCCAGTGGCCCCCTATTGGGTGCCTATGGCTACACCTTC. Protein sequence: CASGPLLGAYGYTF. The chain couples TRBV19 to TRBJ1-2, with D unclear. Germline V CDR1 and CDR2: LNHDA, SQIVND (reference sequence). The CDR3 loop spans 14 amino acids. The germline V and J ends were trimmed by 8 bases and 4 bases, with 17 bases remaining between them.

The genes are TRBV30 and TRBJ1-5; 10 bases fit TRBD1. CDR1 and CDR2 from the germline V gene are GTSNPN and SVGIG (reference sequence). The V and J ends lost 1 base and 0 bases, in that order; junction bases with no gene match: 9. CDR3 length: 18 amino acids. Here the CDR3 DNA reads TGTGCCTGGAGTGGGGGACAGGGGATTTCCTATAGCAATCAGCCCCAGCATTTT. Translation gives CAWSGGQGISYSNQPQHF.

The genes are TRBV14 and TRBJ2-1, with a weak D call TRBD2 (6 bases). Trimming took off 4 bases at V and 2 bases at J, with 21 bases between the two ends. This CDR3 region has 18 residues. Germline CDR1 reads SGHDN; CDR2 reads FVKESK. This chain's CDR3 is CASSPIPLATNTYNEQFF. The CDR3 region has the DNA TGTGCCAGCAGCCCCATACCCCTAGCGACAAACACCTACAATGAGCAGTTCTTC.

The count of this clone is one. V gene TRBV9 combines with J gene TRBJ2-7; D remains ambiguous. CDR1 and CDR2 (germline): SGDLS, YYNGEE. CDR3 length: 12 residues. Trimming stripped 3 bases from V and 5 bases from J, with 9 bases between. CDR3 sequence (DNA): TGTGCCAGCAGCGCTACGGAGAACGAGCAGTACTTC. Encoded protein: CASSATENEQYF.

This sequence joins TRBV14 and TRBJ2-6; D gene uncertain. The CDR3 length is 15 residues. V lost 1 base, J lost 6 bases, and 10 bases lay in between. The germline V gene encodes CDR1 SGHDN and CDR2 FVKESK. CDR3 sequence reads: CASSQGGLVANVLTF. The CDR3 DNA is TGTGCCAGCAGCCAAGGAGGCCTAGTGGCCAACGTCCTGACTTTC.